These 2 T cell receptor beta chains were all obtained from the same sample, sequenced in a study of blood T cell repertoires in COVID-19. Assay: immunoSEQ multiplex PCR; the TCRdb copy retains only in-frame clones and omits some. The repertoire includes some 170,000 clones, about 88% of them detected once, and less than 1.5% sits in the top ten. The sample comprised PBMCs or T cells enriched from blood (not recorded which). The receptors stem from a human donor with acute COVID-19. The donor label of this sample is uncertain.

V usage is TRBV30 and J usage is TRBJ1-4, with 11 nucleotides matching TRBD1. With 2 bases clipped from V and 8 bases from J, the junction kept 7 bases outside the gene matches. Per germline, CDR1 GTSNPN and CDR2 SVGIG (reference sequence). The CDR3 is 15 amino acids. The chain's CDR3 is CAWSLPGQGDEKLFF. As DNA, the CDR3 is TGTGCCTGGAGTTTACCGGGACAGGGGGACGAAAAACTGTTTTTT.

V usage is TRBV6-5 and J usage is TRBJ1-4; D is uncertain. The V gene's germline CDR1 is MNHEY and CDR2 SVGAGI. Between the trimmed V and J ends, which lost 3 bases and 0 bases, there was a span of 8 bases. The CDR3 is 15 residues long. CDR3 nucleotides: TGTGCCAGCAGTTATATCGGGACAACTAATGAAAAACTGTTTTTT. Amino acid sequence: CASSYIGTTNEKLFF.